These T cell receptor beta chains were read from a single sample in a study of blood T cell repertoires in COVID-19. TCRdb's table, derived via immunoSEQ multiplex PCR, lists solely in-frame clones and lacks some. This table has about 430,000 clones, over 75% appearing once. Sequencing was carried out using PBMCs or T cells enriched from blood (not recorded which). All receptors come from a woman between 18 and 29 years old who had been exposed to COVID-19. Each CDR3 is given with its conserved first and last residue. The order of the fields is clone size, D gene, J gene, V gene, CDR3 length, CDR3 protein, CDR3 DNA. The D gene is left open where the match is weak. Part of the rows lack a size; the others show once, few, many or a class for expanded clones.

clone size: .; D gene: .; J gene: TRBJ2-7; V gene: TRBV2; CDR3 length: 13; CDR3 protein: CASNIRRGYEQYF; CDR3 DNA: TGTGCCAGCAACATCCGCAGGGGCTACGAGCAGTACTTC
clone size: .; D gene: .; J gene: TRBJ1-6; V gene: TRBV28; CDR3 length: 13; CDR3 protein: CASRENVRSPLHF; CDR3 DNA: TGTGCCAGCAGGGAGAACGTACGGTCACCCCTCCACTTT
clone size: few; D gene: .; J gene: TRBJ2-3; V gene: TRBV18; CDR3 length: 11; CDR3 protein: CASSPSDTQYF; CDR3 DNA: TGTGCCAGCTCACCGAGCGATACGCAGTATTTT
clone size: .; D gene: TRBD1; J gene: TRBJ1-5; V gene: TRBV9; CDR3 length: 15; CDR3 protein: CASSSGQGPNQPQHF; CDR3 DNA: TGTGCCAGCAGCTCGGGACAGGGACCCAATCAGCCCCAGCATTTT
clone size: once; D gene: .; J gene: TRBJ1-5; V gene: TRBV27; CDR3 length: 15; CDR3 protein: CASSARSGGNQPQHF; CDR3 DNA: TGTGCCAGCAGCGCCCGATCAGGGGGCAATCAGCCCCAGCATTTT
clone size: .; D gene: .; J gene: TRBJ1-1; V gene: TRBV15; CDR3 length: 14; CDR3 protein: CATSRDQEGIEAFF; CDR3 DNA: TGTGCCACCAGCAGAGATCAGGAGGGGATCGAAGCTTTCTTT
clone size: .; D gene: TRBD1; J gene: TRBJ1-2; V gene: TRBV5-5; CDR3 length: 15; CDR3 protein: CASSTRWDRDVGYTF; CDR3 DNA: TGTGCCAGCAGCACGCGTTGGGACAGGGACGTTGGCTACACCTTC
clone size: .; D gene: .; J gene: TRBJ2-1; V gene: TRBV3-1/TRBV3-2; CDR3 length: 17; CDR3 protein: CASSQDRGDKTLGEQFF; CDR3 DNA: TGTGCCAGCAGCCAGGACCGGGGGGACAAAACGCTTGGTGAGCAGTTCTTC
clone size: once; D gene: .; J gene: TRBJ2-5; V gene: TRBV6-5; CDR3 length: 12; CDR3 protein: CASRQNQETQYF; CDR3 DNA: TGTGCCAGCAGACAGAACCAAGAGACCCAGTACTTC
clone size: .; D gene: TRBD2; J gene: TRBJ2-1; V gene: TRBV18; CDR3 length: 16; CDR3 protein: CASSPRLAGVDNEQFF; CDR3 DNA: TGTGCCAGCTCACCACGCCTAGCGGGAGTAGACAATGAGCAGTTCTTC
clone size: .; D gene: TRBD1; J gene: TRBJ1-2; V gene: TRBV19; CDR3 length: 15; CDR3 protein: CASTLGRDRGYGYTF; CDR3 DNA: TGTGCCAGCACACTGGGACGGGACAGGGGCTATGGCTACACCTTC
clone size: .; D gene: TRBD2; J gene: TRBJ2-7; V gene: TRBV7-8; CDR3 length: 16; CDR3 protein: CASSPGLAGRIYEQYF; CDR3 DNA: TGTGCCAGCAGCCCGGGACTAGCGGGAAGAATCTACGAGCAGTACTTC
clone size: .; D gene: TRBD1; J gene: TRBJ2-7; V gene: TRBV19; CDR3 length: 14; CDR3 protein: CASSIAQGVGEQYF; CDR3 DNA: TGTGCCAGTAGTATAGCCCAGGGGGTCGGAGAGCAGTACTTC
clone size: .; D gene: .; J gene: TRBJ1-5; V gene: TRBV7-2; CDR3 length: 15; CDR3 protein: CASSLATGLGQPQHF; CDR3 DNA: TGTGCCAGCAGCTTAGCTACGGGTCTAGGACAGCCCCAGCATTTT
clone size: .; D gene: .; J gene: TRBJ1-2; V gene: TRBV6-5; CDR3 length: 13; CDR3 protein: CASSASGRGGYTF; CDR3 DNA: TGTGCCAGCAGCGCTTCAGGGAGGGGGGGCTACACCTTC
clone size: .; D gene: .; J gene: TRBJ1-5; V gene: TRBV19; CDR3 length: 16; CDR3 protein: CASSSLPRGGDQPQHF; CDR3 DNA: TGTGCCAGTAGCTCCCTGCCAAGGGGCGGCGATCAGCCCCAGCATTTT
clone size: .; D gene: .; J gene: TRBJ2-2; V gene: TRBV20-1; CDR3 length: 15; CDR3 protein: CSASFAQANTGELFF; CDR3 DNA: TGCAGTGCTAGTTTTGCCCAGGCGAACACCGGGGAGCTGTTTTTT
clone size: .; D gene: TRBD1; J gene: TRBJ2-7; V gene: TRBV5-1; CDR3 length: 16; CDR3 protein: CASSDDGQGRVYEQYF; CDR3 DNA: TGCGCCAGCAGCGATGACGGACAGGGTAGAGTCTACGAGCAGTACTTC
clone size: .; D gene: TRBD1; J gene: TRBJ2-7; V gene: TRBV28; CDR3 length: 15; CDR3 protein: CASSRGGTGDYEQYF; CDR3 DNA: TGTGCCAGCAGCCGCGGCGGGACAGGTGACTACGAGCAGTACTTC
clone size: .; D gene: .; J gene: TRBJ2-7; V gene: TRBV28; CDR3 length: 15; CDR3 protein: CASSPDSISLYEQYF; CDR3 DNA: TGTGCCAGCAGTCCGGACAGCATTTCTCTCTACGAGCAGTACTTC
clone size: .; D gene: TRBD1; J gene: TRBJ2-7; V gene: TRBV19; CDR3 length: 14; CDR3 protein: CASKAPGQYDEQYF; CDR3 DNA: TGTGCCAGTAAGGCCCCGGGACAGTATGACGAGCAGTACTTC
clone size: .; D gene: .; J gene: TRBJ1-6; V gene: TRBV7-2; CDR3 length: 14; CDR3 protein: CASSLALANSPLHF; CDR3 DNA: TGTGCCAGCAGCTTAGCGCTGGCAAATTCACCCCTCCACTTT
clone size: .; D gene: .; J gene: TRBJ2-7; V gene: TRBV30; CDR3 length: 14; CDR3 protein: CAWTPGAPVYEQYF; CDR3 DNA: TGTGCCTGGACTCCAGGGGCTCCCGTCTACGAGCAGTACTTC
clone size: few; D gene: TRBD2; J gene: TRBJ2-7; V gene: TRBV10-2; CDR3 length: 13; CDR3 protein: CASLAAVSYEQYF; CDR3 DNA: TGCGCCAGTCTAGCGGCCGTATCCTACGAGCAGTACTTC
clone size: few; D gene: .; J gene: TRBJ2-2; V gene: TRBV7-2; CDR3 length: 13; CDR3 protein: CASTSRSTGELFF; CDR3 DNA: TGTGCCAGCACCTCCCGGAGCACCGGGGAGCTGTTTTTT
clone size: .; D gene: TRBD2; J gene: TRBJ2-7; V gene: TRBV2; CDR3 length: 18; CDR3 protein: CASSGMGLAGVAHYEQYF; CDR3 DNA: TGTGCCAGCAGTGGGATGGGACTAGCGGGAGTGGCCCACTACGAGCAGTACTTC
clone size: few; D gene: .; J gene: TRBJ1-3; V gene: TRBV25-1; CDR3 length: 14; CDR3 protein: CASRPQGSGNTIYF; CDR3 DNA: TGTGCCAGCCGGCCACAGGGCTCTGGAAACACCATATATTTT
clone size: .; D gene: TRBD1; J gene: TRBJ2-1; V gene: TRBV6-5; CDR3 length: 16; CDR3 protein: CASSYSTGQAYNEQFF; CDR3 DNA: TGTGCCAGCAGTTACTCGACAGGACAGGCTTACAATGAGCAGTTCTTC
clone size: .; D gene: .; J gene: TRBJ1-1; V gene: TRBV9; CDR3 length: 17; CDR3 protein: CASSSLGTLIMNTEAFF; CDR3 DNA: TGTGCCAGCAGCTCCCTCGGGACACTGATTATGAACACTGAAGCTTTCTTT
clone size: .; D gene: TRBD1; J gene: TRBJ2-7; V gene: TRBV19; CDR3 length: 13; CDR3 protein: CASSRGQSYEQYF; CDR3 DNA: TGTGCCAGTAGTAGGGGACAGTCCTACGAGCAGTACTTC
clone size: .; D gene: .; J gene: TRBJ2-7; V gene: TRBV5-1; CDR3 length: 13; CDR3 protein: CASSFLESYEQYF; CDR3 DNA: TGCGCCAGCAGCTTTTTAGAGTCCTACGAGCAGTACTTC
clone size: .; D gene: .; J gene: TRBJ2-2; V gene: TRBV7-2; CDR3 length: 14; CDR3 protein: CASSPQKNTGELFF; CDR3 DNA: TGTGCCAGCAGCCCCCAGAAGAACACCGGGGAGCTGTTTTTT
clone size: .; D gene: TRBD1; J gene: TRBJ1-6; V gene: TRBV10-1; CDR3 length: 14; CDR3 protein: CASSLNRGNSPLHF; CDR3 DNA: TGCGCCAGCAGTCTGAACAGGGGGAATTCACCCCTCCACTTT
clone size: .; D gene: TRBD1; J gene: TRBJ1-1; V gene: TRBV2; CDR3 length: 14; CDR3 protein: CASSTTGLNTEAFF; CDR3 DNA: TGTGCCAGCAGTACGACAGGGCTGAACACTGAAGCTTTCTTT
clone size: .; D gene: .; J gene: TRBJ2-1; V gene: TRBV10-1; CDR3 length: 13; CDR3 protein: CASKADGPNEQFF; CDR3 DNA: TGCGCCAGCAAAGCTGATGGGCCGAATGAGCAGTTCTTC
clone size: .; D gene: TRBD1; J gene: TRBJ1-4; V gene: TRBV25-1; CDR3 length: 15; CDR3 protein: CASTQAGTGGEKLFF; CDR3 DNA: TGTGCCAGCACCCAAGCCGGGACAGGGGGTGAAAAACTGTTTTTT
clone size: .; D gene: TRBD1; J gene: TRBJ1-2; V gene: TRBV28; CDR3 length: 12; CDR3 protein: CASSRTGLGYTF; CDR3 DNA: TGTGCCAGCAGCCGGACAGGGCTCGGCTACACCTTC
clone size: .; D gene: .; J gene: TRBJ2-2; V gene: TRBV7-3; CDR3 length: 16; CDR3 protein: CASSLGSRLNTGELFF; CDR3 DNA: TGTGCCAGCAGCTTAGGGAGCAGGCTAAACACCGGGGAGCTGTTTTTT
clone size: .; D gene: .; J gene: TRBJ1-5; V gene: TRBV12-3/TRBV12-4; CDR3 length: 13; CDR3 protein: CASSLAGGQPQHF; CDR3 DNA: TGTGCCAGCAGTTTAGCGGGGGGGCAGCCCCAGCATTTT
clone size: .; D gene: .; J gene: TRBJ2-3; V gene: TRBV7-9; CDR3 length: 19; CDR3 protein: CASSPGGPLYLISTDTQYF; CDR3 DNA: TGTGCCAGCAGTCCGGGGGGCCCCCTTTATTTGATCAGCACAGATACGCAGTATTTT
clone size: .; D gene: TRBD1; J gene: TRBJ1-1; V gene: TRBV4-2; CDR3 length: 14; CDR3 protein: CASSHRTGGNEAFF; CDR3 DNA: TGTGCCAGCAGCCACCGGACAGGGGGTAACGAAGCTTTCTTT
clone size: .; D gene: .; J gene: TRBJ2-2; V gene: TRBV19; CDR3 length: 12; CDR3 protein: CASTPYDGELFF; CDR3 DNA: TGTGCCAGTACCCCCTATGACGGGGAGCTGTTTTTT
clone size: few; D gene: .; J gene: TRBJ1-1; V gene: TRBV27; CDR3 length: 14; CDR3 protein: CASTKDRVNTEAFF; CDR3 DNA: TGTGCCAGCACTAAGGACAGAGTTAACACTGAAGCTTTCTTT
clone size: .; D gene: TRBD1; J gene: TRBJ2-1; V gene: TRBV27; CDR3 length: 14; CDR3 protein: CASRQGAISVGQFF; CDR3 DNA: TGTGCCAGCAGACAGGGGGCGATTAGTGTTGGGCAGTTCTTC
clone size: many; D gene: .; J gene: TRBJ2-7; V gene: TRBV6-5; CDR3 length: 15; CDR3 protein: CASSYGSGSSYEQYF; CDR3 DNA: TGTGCCAGCAGTTACGGAAGCGGAAGCTCCTACGAGCAGTACTTC
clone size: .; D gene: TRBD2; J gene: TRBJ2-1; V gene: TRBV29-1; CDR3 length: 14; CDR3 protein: CSVAWTSGINEQFF; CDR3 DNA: TGCAGCGTTGCTTGGACTAGCGGGATAAATGAGCAGTTCTTC
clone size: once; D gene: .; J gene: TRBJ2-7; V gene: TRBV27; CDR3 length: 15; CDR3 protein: CASSLLGLPSYEQYF; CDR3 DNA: TGTGCCAGCAGTTTACTAGGACTCCCGTCCTACGAGCAGTACTTC
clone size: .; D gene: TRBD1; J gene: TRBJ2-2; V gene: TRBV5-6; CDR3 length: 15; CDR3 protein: CASSSGTGRTGELFF; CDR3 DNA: TGTGCCAGCAGCTCGGGGACAGGGAGGACCGGGGAGCTGTTTTTT
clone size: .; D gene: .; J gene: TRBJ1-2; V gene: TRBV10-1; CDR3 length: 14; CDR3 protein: CASSEEIRPYGYTF; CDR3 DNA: TGCGCCAGCAGTGAGGAAATCAGGCCCTATGGCTACACCTTC
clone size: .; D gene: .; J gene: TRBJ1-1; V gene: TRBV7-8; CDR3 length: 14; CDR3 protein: CASSLLQEGTEAFF; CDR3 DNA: TGTGCCAGCAGCTTGCTACAGGAGGGCACTGAAGCTTTCTTT